This TCR beta chain was sequenced in a study of blood T cell repertoires in COVID-19. Seattle patients were enrolled during active infection and followed longitudinally. Per the authors' pipeline: Amplification from reference gene primers served as the basis for estimated nucleated cell counts. Sequenced by immunoSEQ multiplex PCR; TCRdb stores in-frame clones only, minus some. The DNA was the basis for D and trimming; V, J and clone size are from that table. The sample carries under 300,000 clones, roughly nine tenths recorded once. Germline CDR1 is LGHDT and CDR2 is YNNKEL (reference sequence). The V and J ends lost 4 bases and 0 bases respectively, with 12 bases between them. The CDR3 has 16 residues.

This TCR derives from a woman aged 30 to 39 with COVID-19, enrolled during active disease. What was sequenced was peripheral blood. V is TRBV3-1 (or the pseudogene TRBV3-2) and J is TRBJ1-4; D unresolved. CDR3 protein: CASSLKRSSTNEKLFF. The CDR3 DNA is TGTGCCAGCAGCCTTAAGCGGTCTTCAACTAATGAAAAACTGTTTTTT.